The clone carrying this TCR beta chain was recorded a few times. In the original analysis: Scientists estimated how many nucleated cells there were by amplifying reference gene primers. Sequencing was performed with immunoSEQ multiplex PCR; in TCRdb, only in-frame clones are kept and a portion is missing. The V and J calls and clone size come from that table; D and trimming were worked out from the DNA. Of 210,000 or so clones in the sample, 90% were seen once. CDR1 and CDR2 from the germline V gene are SGHNT and YYREEE (reference sequence). The germline V and J ends were trimmed by 1 base and 4 bases, with 7 bases remaining between them. The CDR3 consists of 13 residues. This entry is derived from a study of blood T cell repertoires in COVID-19. The overall study: The samples span acute and convalescent COVID-19 from the United States, Italy and Spain. The analysed material was cDNA or gDNA that came from T cells, B-cell-depleted T cells, or PBMCs.

This chain uses TRBV5-4 with TRBJ2-3; unclear D gene. Sequenced input: peripheral blood. This TCR derives from a man aged 50 or older with acute or convalescent COVID-19. CDR3 DNA sequence: TGTGCCAGCAGCTTGTATGTTTCAGATACGCAGTATTTT. This sequence encodes CASSLYVSDTQYF.